In its sample, the clone carrying this T cell receptor (beta chain) was seen a few times. The data belong to a study of blood T cell repertoires in COVID-19. Study summary: The cDNA or gDNA used as material had been derived from T cells, B-cell-depleted T cells, or PBMCs.

Original data processing: Amplification of reference gene primers was used by the study to estimate nucleated cell counts. Sequencing was performed with immunoSEQ multiplex PCR; in TCRdb, only in-frame clones are kept and a portion is missing. V, J and clone size derive from that table, while D and trimming were established from the DNA sequence. This table holds some 200,000 clones, about 85% found once. The CDR3 totals 16 residues. Trimming took 1 base from V and 1 from J; bases not matched to a gene: 4. Looked up from germline, CDR1 is LGHNT and CDR2 is FRNRAP. Sequenced: peripheral blood. This clonotype was sampled from a young woman who had recovered from COVID-19. The rearrangement uses TRBV12-5 and TRBJ1-5, with TRBD1 identical over 7 bases. CDR3 sequence (DNA): TGTGCTAGTGGTTTGGCCCACAGGGGAAGCAATCAGCCCCAGCATTTT. Translation gives CASGLAHRGSNQPQHF.